The table lists the clone carrying this TCR beta chain with many counts. Its antigen remains unidentified. A second PCR of roughly 7 to 11 cycles used a sample-barcoded 5' primer and a J-beta primer mix. TCRdb redid the calling of the 5' RACE reads with MiXCR, one entry per CDR3 protein. The data contain around 990,000 distinct CDR3 sequences, under 30% of them seen just once; the ten biggest clones take up around 0.75%. This sample is drawn from a study of blood T cells in healthy people across ages. Whole-study context: T cells yielded about one barcoded beta molecule per two cells through template switching. Regarding the study as a whole: Any conclusive comparison of naive versus antigen-experienced cells was prevented by using unsorted PBMCs.

This sample was shared with a second study, whose subject was T cells of mothers and their children. In that study: For the second PCR, the M1S primer put in sample barcodes and 2-4 random nucleotides.

The material sequenced was blood. The source is a girl aged 2-15 years in good health.

CDR3 sequence reads: CASSLRGEQYF. CDR3 sequence (DNA): TGTGCCAGCAGTCTAAGGGGCGAGCAGTACTTC. V is TRBV12-3 or TRBV12-4 and J is TRBJ2-7; D is perhaps TRBD1 (5 bases). The CDR3 totals 11 residues. The germline V and J ends were trimmed by 5 bases and 6 bases, with 8 bases remaining between them.